This entry concerns a single TCR beta chain. Its antigen is currently unknown. This sample stems from a study of T cell responses to AZD1222 COVID-19 vaccine. Clones were read by immunoSEQ multiplex PCR, and TCRdb kept only the in-frame ones, dropping some. This sample has about 140,000 clones, with about 92% found just once. Germline CDR1 and CDR2: SGHAT and FQNNGV. V was trimmed by 1 base and J by 3 bases, leaving 9 bases between them. This CDR3 has 15 amino acids. Notes on the study in general: Reports say nearly half of spike-specific TCRs go after unmutated variant regions.

The source is an adult who had recovered from COVID-19. The chain combines TRBV11-2 with TRBJ2-2, with TRBD2 as a possible D gene (5 bases). The input for sequencing was peripheral blood, taken after recovery from COVID-19. The CDR3 loop reads CASSLGSGYTGELFF. The CDR3 DNA follows: TGTGCCAGCAGCTTAGGGAGCGGTTACACCGGGGAGCTGTTTTTT. The full variable domain, its missing parts supplied by reference TRBV11-2 and TRBJ2-2, is EAGVAQSPRYKIIEKRQSVAFWCNPISGHATLYWYQQILGQGPKLLIQFQNNGVVDDSQLPKDRFSAERLKGVDSTLKIQPAKLEDSAVYLCASSLGSGYTGELFFGEGSRLTVL.